One and the same sample provided the 2 T cell receptor beta chains below, sequenced in a study of cytomegalovirus exposure and HLA in healthy donors. The PCR ran on 60 Vbeta and 13 Jbeta primers. Profiled with immunoSEQ multiplex PCR; TCRdb holds only in-frame clones, not every one. This table holds roughly 180,000 clones, 75% to 85% found once. Sample: PBMCs. These receptors all stem from a man in his late teens or twenties in good health and CMV-seronegative.

This clone was detected once. The chain links TRBV5-4 to TRBJ2-5; perhaps TRBD2 as D (6 bases). Deletions cut 1 base from V and 4 bases from J, with 17 bases between. The CDR3 consists of 16 residues. Germline CDR1 SGHNT, CDR2 YYREEE (reference sequence). The chain's CDR3 is CASSLKTGSGRETQYF. CDR3 DNA sequence: TGTGCCAGCAGCTTGAAAACTGGTAGCGGACGAGAGACCCAGTACTTC.

This chain joins TRBV7-2 and TRBJ2-7; TRBD1 is a possible D gene (6 bases). V was trimmed by 1 base and J by 3 bases, leaving 10 bases between them. Germline CDR1 SGHTA, CDR2 FQGNSA. The CDR3 is made up of 14 amino acids. The CDR3 nucleotides read TGTGCCAGCAGCTTAGGCATGGGACACTACGAGCAGTACTTC. Protein product: CASSLGMGHYEQYF.